Below are 8 T cell receptor beta chains sequenced from a single sample in a study of post-analysis software for immune sequencing data. The authors incorporated unique molecular identifiers into the TCR beta cDNA libraries. TCRdb reanalysed the PCR reads using MiXCR and keeps one entry per CDR3 protein. The data hold around 150,000 distinct CDR3 sequences, with 35% to 40% observed a single time. The sequences come from blood, collected after autologous hematopoietic stem cell transplantation. The source of these receptors is a girl aged 5-17 years with multiple sclerosis.

This rearrangement joins TRBV5-1 to TRBJ2-3; 11 bases line up with TRBD2. In germline, CDR1 is SGHRS, CDR2 YFSETQ. The CDR3 has 16 amino acids. Trimming cost V 4 bases and J 2 bases; bases outside gene matches: 6. CDR3 amino acids: CASSISTSGVTDTQYF. The CDR3 coding sequence is TGCGCCAGCAGCATATCGACTAGCGGGGTCACAGATACGCAGTATTTT. The full variable domain, with the rest looked up from reference TRBV5-1 and TRBJ2-3, is KAGVTQTPRYLIKTRGQQVTLSCSPISGHRSVSWYQQTPGQGLQFLFEYFSETQRNKGNFPGRFSGRQFSNSRSEMNVSTLELGDSALYLCASSISTSGVTDTQYFGPGTRLTVL.

This clonotype was observed a handful of times. This chain uses TRBV7-9 with TRBJ2-7, with 7 bases lining up with TRBD1. The CDR3 has 14 amino acids. CDR1 is SEHNR, CDR2 FQNEAQ, per germline (reference sequence). J gave up 6 bases and V 5 bases, and 10 bases lay outside the gene matches. The CDR3 reads CASSPRQGSGEQYF. Here the CDR3 DNA reads TGTGCCAGCAGCCCGAGACAGGGTTCGGGCGAGCAGTACTTC.

V and J are TRBV20-1 and TRBJ2-5, with a weak D call TRBD1 (6 bases). The CDR3 covers 14 residues. Germline CDR1 DFQATT, CDR2 SNEGSKA (reference sequence). Trimming took 6 bases from V and 11 from J, leaving 25 bases between them. CDR3 loop: CSAYSGGQRREQYF. The DNA of the CDR3 is TGCAGTGCCTATAGTGGTGGACAGCGAAGGGAGCAGTACTTC.

This clonotype showed up just a few times. One end of the junction does not line up with germline, which may come from a read error. The chain couples TRBV10-1 to TRBJ2-2; TRBD2 matches 7 bases. The CDR3 runs 18 residues. The germline CDR1 and CDR2 sequences are WNHNN and SYGVQD (reference sequence). CDR3 sequence: CASSESGRGPSSTGKLFF. In nucleotides, the CDR3 is TGCGCCAGCAGTGAGTCGGGGAGGGGTCCTTCGAGCACCGGGAAGCTGTTTTTT.

On this clonotype itself: Since no conserved phenylalanine or tryptophan closes the CDR3, a read error is the likely cause. This sequence joins TRBV10-3 and TRBJ1-2; tentatively, D is TRBD1 (6 bases). Trimming took 4 bases from V and 0 from J, leaving 12 bases between them. Germline V gene lookup returns CDR1 ENHRY and CDR2 SYGVKD. The CDR3 covers 15 residues. The CDR3 bases are TGTGCCATCAGTGCCCTACAGGGAGCTAACTATGGCTACACCTGC. Amino acid sequence: CAISALQGANYGYTC.

This clonotype was observed a few times. The chain links TRBV7-2 to TRBJ2-3, with a tentative D call TRBD2 (6 bases). CDR3 size: 13 residues. The germline gives CDR1 SGHTA, CDR2 FQGNSA. The ends were cut back, 1 base at V and 6 bases at J, with 8 bases in the middle. CDR3 amino acids: CASSLGRGDTQYF. Here the CDR3 DNA reads TGTGCCAGCAGCTTAGGCCGGGGGGATACGCAGTATTTT.

The J gene is TRBJ1-2, the V gene TRBV6-5; 7 bases are shared with TRBD1. The ends lost 4 bases at V and 0 bases at J; junction bases unmatched: 8. CDR3 length: 16 amino acids. Germline V gene sequence: CDR1 MNHEY, CDR2 SVGAGI. The CDR3 here is CASSSADREANYGYTF. CDR3 coding DNA: TGTGCCAGCAGTTCTGCCGACAGGGAGGCTAACTATGGCTACACCTTC.

Of note for this clonotype: Mismatch with germline at one junction end may stem from a read error. V usage is TRBV10-3 and J usage is TRBJ2-4; TRBD1 matches at 9 bases. The closer fit of TRBJ2-7 to the DNA end suggests the J call may be wrong. This CDR3 is built from 15 residues. Germline assignment: CDR1 ENHRY and CDR2 SYGVKD. CDR3 residues: CAVRGTGTGSYEQYF. The CDR3 DNA follows: TGTGCCGTCAGGGGGACCGGGACAGGGTCCTACGAGCAGTACTTC.